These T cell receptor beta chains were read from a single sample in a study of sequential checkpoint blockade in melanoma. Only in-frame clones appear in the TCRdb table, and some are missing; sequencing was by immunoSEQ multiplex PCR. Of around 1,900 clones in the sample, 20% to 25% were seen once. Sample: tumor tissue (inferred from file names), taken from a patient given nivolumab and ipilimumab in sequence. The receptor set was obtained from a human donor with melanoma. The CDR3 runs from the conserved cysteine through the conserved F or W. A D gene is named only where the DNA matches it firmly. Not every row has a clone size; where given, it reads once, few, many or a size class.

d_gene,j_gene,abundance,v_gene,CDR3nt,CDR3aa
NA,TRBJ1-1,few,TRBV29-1,TGCAGCGTTGTCAGGGGCGGGATGCACACTGAAGCTTTCTTT,CSVVRGGMHTEAFF
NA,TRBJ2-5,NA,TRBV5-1,TGCGCCAGCAGCCCCAGCAACCCCCAAGAGACCCAGTACTTC,CASSPSNPQETQYF
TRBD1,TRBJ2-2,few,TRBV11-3,TGTGCCAGCAGCTTGTATCCCGGGACAGGGGGATACACCGGGGAGCTGTTTTTT,CASSLYPGTGGYTGELFF
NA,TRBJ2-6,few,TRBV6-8,TGTGCCAGCAGTCCGGAGGGGTCTGGGGCCAACGTCCTGACTTTC,CASSPEGSGANVLTF
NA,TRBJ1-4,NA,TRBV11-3,TGTGCCAGCAGTCCCGGGGGGCACAATAATGAAAAACTGTTTTTT,CASSPGGHNNEKLFF
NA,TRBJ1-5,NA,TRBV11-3,TGTGCCAGCAGTACCGGGTCGGGATATAGCAATCAGCCCCAGCATTTT,CASSTGSGYSNQPQHF
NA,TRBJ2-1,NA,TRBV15,TGTGCCACCAGCCCCCCAAGGGCAGCCGATGAGCAGTTCTTC,CATSPPRAADEQFF
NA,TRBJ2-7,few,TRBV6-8,TGTGCCAGCACACAGGGGAGGTCCTACGAGCAGTACTTC,CASTQGRSYEQYF
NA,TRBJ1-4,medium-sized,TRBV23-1,TGCGCCAGCAGCCAAGACCTGGGGGCAACTAATGAAAAACTGTTTTTT,CASSQDLGATNEKLFF
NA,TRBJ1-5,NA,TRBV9,TGTGCCAGCAGCGTAGGGAATTCCAATCAGCCCCAGCATTTT,CASSVGNSNQPQHF
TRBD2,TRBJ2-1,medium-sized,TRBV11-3,TGTGCCAGCAGCTTAGGGACTAGCGGGGGCGGGAATGAGCAGTTCTTC,CASSLGTSGGGNEQFF
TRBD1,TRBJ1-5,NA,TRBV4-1,TGCGCCAGCAGCCAAGAAGCTCTTCAGGGGGCGGTGGCCAATCAGCCCCAGCATTTT,CASSQEALQGAVANQPQHF
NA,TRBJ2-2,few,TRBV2,TGTGCCAGCACCAAGGGGGGGGCGAACACCGGGGAGCTGTTTTTT,CASTKGGANTGELFF
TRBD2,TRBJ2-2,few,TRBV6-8,TGTGCCAGCAGTGTAACGGGGGGCACCGGGGAGCTGTTTTTT,CASSVTGGTGELFF
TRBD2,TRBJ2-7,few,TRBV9,TGTGCCAGCAGCTCCTCGGGGGGCTACGAGCAGTACTTC,CASSSSGGYEQYF
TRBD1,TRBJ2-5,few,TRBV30,TGTGCCTGGAGTGTTTCAGGGGGAAAGGCCCAGTACTTC,CAWSVSGGKAQYF
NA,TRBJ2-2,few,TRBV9,TGTGCCAGCAGCCCGGGGGCCGGGGAGCTGTTTTTT,CASSPGAGELFF
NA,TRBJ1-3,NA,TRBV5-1,TGCGCCAGCAGCTTGGCAGGGACGGCGACTGGAAACACCATATATTTT,CASSLAGTATGNTIYF
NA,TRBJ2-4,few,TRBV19,TGTGCCAGTAGCCCCGGACGGAAAAACATTCAGTACTTC,CASSPGRKNIQYF
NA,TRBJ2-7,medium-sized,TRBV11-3,TGTGCCAGCAGCTTAGGGCCCACCGGCTGGGCCGACGAGCAGTACTTC,CASSLGPTGWADEQYF
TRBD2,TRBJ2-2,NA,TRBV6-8,TGTGCCAGCAGTCTACTAGCGGAGCGCACCGGGGAGCTGTTTTTT,CASSLLAERTGELFF
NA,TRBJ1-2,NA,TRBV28,TGTGCCAGCAGTGCAGGGGCTCCGGTGTGGACCTTC,CASSAGAPVWTF
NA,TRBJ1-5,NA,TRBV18,TGTGCCAGCTCACCGGAACAATGGGGTAGCAATCAGCCCCAGCATTTT,CASSPEQWGSNQPQHF
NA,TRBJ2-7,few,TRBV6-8,TGTGCCAGCAGTTACCGTTCGGCCAGCTCCTACGAGCAGTACTTC,CASSYRSASSYEQYF
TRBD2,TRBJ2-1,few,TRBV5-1,TGCGCCAGCAGCCCGGCGACTAGCGGGGACAATGAGCAGTTCTTC,CASSPATSGDNEQFF
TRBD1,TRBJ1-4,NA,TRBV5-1,TGCGCCAGCAGCGAAACAGGGGGGAGTGAAAAACTGTTTTTT,CASSETGGSEKLFF